A selection of T cell receptor beta chains follows, all from one sample in a study of OX40 agonist ivuxolimab in advanced cancers. Profiling relied on immunoSEQ multiplex PCR, and the TCRdb table lists in-frame clones only, not all of them. The sample has nearly 85,000 clones, 80% to 90% seen once; the top ten hold less than 2%. The sequencing used CD4+ or CD8+ T cells sorted from blood, collected in a trial of the OX40 agonist ivuxolimab. These TCRs come from an adult with an advanced solid tumor such as melanoma, head and neck, liver or kidney cancer. Each CDR3 is given with its conserved first and last residue. D genes are given only for firm matches. Size is stated for part of the rows, as once, few or many counts, or as a class when the clone is expanded.

v_gene	d_gene	abundance	j_gene	CDR3nt	CDR3aa
TRBV2	TRBD1	many	TRBJ2-7	TGTGCCACCTGGGCACCCGGACAGGGGGCGAACGAGCAGTACTTC	CATWAPGQGANEQYF
TRBV15	-	-	TRBJ1-3	TGTGCCACCAGCAGAGACAAGGGTGCTGGAAACACCATATATTTT	CATSRDKGAGNTIYF
TRBV2	TRBD1	-	TRBJ2-7	TGTGCCAGCAAGGGACAGGGTGATGGCGAGCAGTACTTC	CASKGQGDGEQYF
TRBV25-1	-	-	TRBJ1-2	TGTGCCAGCAGTGGGGGACCGGGAGGCTATGGCTACACCTTC	CASSGGPGGYGYTF
TRBV12-5	-	once	TRBJ2-2	TGTGCTAGTGGTTGGGAGACCGGGGAGCTGTTTTTT	CASGWETGELFF
TRBV5-4	TRBD1	-	TRBJ1-2	TGTGCCAGCAGCTTACCCATAACAGGGGGCGCGGGCTACACCTTC	CASSLPITGGAGYTF
TRBV2	-	-	TRBJ1-6	TGTGCCAGCACCCGGGGGGGCTATAATTCACCCCTCCACTTT	CASTRGGYNSPLHF
TRBV11-3	-	-	TRBJ1-1	TGTGCCAGCAGCTTAGTCCGGGGCCCTATGAACACTGAAGCTTTCTTT	CASSLVRGPMNTEAFF
TRBV5-1	-	-	TRBJ1-6	TGCGCCAGCAGCTTGGAAGGTAATTCACCCCTCCACTTT	CASSLEGNSPLHF
TRBV29-1	-	-	TRBJ1-2	TGCAGCGTTGTTTCGGGGGGTTATGGCTACACCTTC	CSVVSGGYGYTF
TRBV7-2	TRBD2	once	TRBJ2-5	TGTGCCAGCAGCCCCCAGGGACTAGCGGGTTTGGAGACCCAGTACTTC	CASSPQGLAGLETQYF
TRBV9	-	-	TRBJ2-5	TGTGCCAGCAGCGTAGGAGCAGGGTTGGATTTGGGGACCCAGTACTTC	CASSVGAGLDLGTQYF
TRBV7-3	TRBD2	-	TRBJ2-3	TGTGCCAGCAGCTTAAGGGGAGGGGACCCCAGCACAGATACGCAGTATTTT	CASSLRGGDPSTDTQYF
TRBV6-1	TRBD1	-	TRBJ2-7	TGTGCCAGCAAGCCAGCCGGGACAGGGAACGAGCAGTATTTC	CASKPAGTGNEQYF
TRBV28	TRBD2	few	TRBJ2-3	TGTGCCAGCAGGGACGGGGGGAGCACAGATACGCAGTATTTT	CASRDGGSTDTQYF
TRBV6-1	-	-	TRBJ1-1	TGTGCCAGCAGTGAAGCCGACCTAGGGGGCACTGAAGCTTTCTTT	CASSEADLGGTEAFF
TRBV18	TRBD1	once	TRBJ1-2	TGTGCCAGCTCACCAGAGGGACAGGGTCACTATGGCTACACCTTC	CASSPEGQGHYGYTF
TRBV6-5	-	once	TRBJ1-1	TGTGCCAGCAGTTACTCGACGGGGACTTGGACTGAAGCTTTCTTT	CASSYSTGTWTEAFF
TRBV30	-	once	TRBJ1-2	TGTGCCTGGAGTGCGGACAGCGAAGCTAACTATGGCTACACCTTC	CAWSADSEANYGYTF
TRBV15	TRBD1	-	TRBJ1-2	TGTGCCACCAGCAGAGATTCCTGGACAGGGGATTTAAACTATGGCTACACCTTC	CATSRDSWTGDLNYGYTF
TRBV30	-	-	TRBJ1-3	TGTGCCTGGAGTGCCCAGGGGCCTGGAAACACCATATATTTT	CAWSAQGPGNTIYF
TRBV14	-	-	TRBJ2-7	TGTGCCAGCAGCCAAGACCTTTCCCCAGGTTTCTCCTACGAGCAGTACTTC	CASSQDLSPGFSYEQYF
TRBV19	-	-	TRBJ1-5	TGTGCCAGTATGGTAGGCGGTCGGCAACAGCCCCAGCATTTT	CASMVGGRQQPQHF
TRBV5-3	TRBD1	-	TRBJ2-7	TGTGCCAGAAGCTTGAGACGGGACAGTAGAACCTACGAGCAGTACTTC	CARSLRRDSRTYEQYF
TRBV7-9	-	-	TRBJ1-3	TGTGCCAGCGGCCGATTTCCCTTGTGGGGTGTAGCAAACACCATATATTTT	CASGRFPLWGVANTIYF
TRBV6-5	-	-	TRBJ2-2	TGTGCCAGCACCGAAGGACACGCGAACACCGGGGAGCTGTTTTTT	CASTEGHANTGELFF
TRBV5-6	-	-	TRBJ2-5	TGTGCCAGCAGCTTGGGTCCGGTCCGGGAGACCCAGTACTTC	CASSLGPVRETQYF
TRBV7-2	TRBD1	-	TRBJ1-2	TGTGCCAGCAGCTTAGCCGGGACAGGGGGCGCAAATGGCTACACCTTC	CASSLAGTGGANGYTF
TRBV27	-	once	TRBJ1-4	TGTGCCAGCAGTTTAAGGGAGGATGAAAAACTGTTTTTT	CASSLREDEKLFF
TRBV28	-	-	TRBJ2-7	TGTGCCAGCAGTTTATCCCCCGGTTCGCCCAGGAACGAGCAGTACTTC	CASSLSPGSPRNEQYF
TRBV7-6	-	-	TRBJ1-4	TGTGCCAGCAGCCCCCGGCCAGATCGAGACGAAAAACTGTTTTTT	CASSPRPDRDEKLFF
TRBV2	-	-	TRBJ2-1	TGTGCCAGCACGGCCGTAGGAGGGGGGTCCTACAATGAGCAGTTCTTC	CASTAVGGGSYNEQFF